This T cell receptor beta chain comes out of a study of T cell changes during pregnancy in multiple sclerosis. The CDR3 has 15 amino acids. Trimming left V 0 bases short and J 8 bases short, with 16 bases between. CDR1 and CDR2 (germline): MNHEY, SVGAGI. Measured with immunoSEQ multiplex PCR; TCRdb has only the in-frame clones, and not every one. The table includes some 71,000 clones, around 90% detected once. The receptor was derived from a female donor in good health, enrolled as a control in a pregnancy study. This chain links TRBV6-5 with TRBJ1-2; tentatively, D is TRBD1 (6 bases). The starting material was CD4+ T cells from peripheral blood mononuclear cells, obtained in the third trimester of pregnancy. The CDR3 loop is CASSYSLTGREGYTF. The CDR3 DNA reads TGTGCCAGCAGTTACTCGTTGACAGGTCGGGAAGGCTACACCTTC.